This passage covers 21 T cell receptor beta chains from one sample sequenced in a study of blood T cells in healthy people across ages. A second PCR of 7 to 11 cycles used a sample-barcoded 5' primer and a J-beta primer mix. Each CDR3 protein is one row after TCRdb ran MiXCR on the 5' RACE reads. This table holds just under 550,000 distinct CDR3 sequences, less than 25% found once. These data also featured in a second study, about T cells of mothers and their children.

Sequencing input: blood. All receptors come from a boy under 18 in good health.

The V and J genes are TRBV7-2 and TRBJ1-2; TRBD1 might be the D (5 bases). With 1 base removed from V and 8 bases from J, the gap between germline ends came to 17 bases. The length of the CDR3 is 15 residues. CDR1 and CDR2 from the germline V gene are SGHTA and FQGNSA. The CDR3 loop reads CASSLGGSGRDGYTF. DNA of the CDR3: TGTGCCAGCAGCTTAGGGGGCTCAGGGCGGGACGGCTACACCTTC.

The chain is built from TRBV29-1 and TRBJ2-3; 12 bases align to TRBD2. Germline loops: CDR1 SQVTM, CDR2 ANQGSEA. V shed 5 bases, J shed 5 bases, and the junction held 5 bases outside the gene matches. The CDR3 consists of 14 residues. This CDR3 is CSVWTSGNGDTQYF. CDR3 nucleotide sequence: TGCAGCGTTTGGACTAGCGGGAATGGAGATACGCAGTATTTT.

The sample holds a few counts of this clonotype. The CDR3 DNA is TGCAGCGTTGAAAAGGAGTTTCGGAACTATGGCTACACCTTC. This gives the protein CSVEKEFRNYGYTF. This chain uses TRBV29-1 with TRBJ1-2, with D unclear. Germline CDR1 is SQVTM and CDR2 is ANQGSEA. V lost 2 bases to trimming and J lost 2 bases, with 12 bases between them. The CDR3 has 14 residues.

V and J are TRBV4-1 and TRBJ2-5; 8 bases line up with TRBD2. TRBJ2-7 explains the end of the DNA better; the J call may be wrong. CDR1 and CDR2 (germline): MGHRA, YSYEKL. The CDR3 covers 17 residues. The CDR3 DNA follows: TGCGCCAGCAGCCAGATTGGAGCCGGGACTAGGATGTACGAGCAGTACTTC. Amino acids: CASSQIGAGTRMYEQYF.

The V and J genes are TRBV7-2 and TRBJ2-5; D gene unclear. The DNA end lines up better with TRBJ2-7; the J call may be wrong. The CDR3 runs 14 residues. The germline gives CDR1 SGHTA, CDR2 FQGNSA. The CDR3 spells CANTSGLRGYEQYF. The CDR3 DNA reads as TGTGCCAACACCTCCGGGTTGCGTGGCTACGAGCAGTACTTC.

The gene calls are TRBV4-3 and TRBJ1-4, with a weak D call TRBD1 (6 bases). The CDR3 has 18 residues. Germline lookup yields CDR1 LGHNA and CDR2 YSLEER. The V end lost 0 bases, the J end lost 7 bases, and 21 bases lay between the germline ends. The CDR3: CASSQDSPERGSGEKLFF. CDR3 bases: TGCGCCAGCAGCCAAGATTCCCCCGAGAGGGGGTCGGGTGAAAAACTGTTTTTT.

The gene calls are TRBV27 and TRBJ2-5; 9 bases align to TRBD2. V lost 3 bases, J lost 9 bases, and 11 bases stayed unmatched. Germline V gives CDR1 MNHEY, CDR2 SMNVEV (reference sequence). CDR3 length: 15 residues. The CDR3 here is CASSLASGVAMSQYF. DNA of the CDR3: TGTGCCAGCAGTTTGGCTAGCGGGGTGGCCATGTCCCAGTACTTC.

This chain uses TRBV10-3 with TRBJ2-7; D uncertain. The length of the CDR3 is 15 residues. Trimming left V 0 bases short and J 0 bases short, with 9 bases between. Germline CDR1 reads ENHRY; CDR2 reads SYGVKD. The CDR3 reads CAISESFIASYEQYF. In DNA, the CDR3 is TGTGCCATCAGTGAGTCCTTTATAGCCTCCTACGAGCAGTACTTC.

This clonotype was seen more than once but under ten times. The rearrangement links TRBV5-1 to TRBJ2-7; TRBD1 is a possible D gene (6 bases). The DNA end is a closer match to TRBJ2-1, so the J assignment may be wrong. The CDR3 has 16 amino acids. The germline V gene encodes CDR1 SGHRS and CDR2 YFSETQ. The CDR3 nucleotides read TGCGCCAGCAGCTTTAATTTACAGGGACCCTACAATGAGCAGTTCTTC. Translation gives CASSFNLQGPYNEQFF.

This clonotype was detected many times. The chain is built from TRBV5-5 and TRBJ1-6; no definite D call. Germline CDR1 SGHKS, CDR2 YYEKEE (reference sequence). Deletions cut 0 bases from V and 10 bases from J, with 20 bases between. The CDR3 extends over 17 amino acids. CDR3 region: CASSLEGTGGASSPLHF. CDR3 bases: TGTGCCAGCAGCTTGGAAGGCACGGGAGGAGCCAGCTCACCCCTCCACTTT.

A remark on this clonotype: The junction differs from germline at one of its ends, possibly a read error. CDR3 loop: CASTGPVSEQFF. The CDR3 nucleotides read TGTGCCAGCACCGGTCCTGTTTCCGAGCAGTTCTTT. V usage is TRBV6-2 or TRBV6-3 and J usage is TRBJ2-1; D gene unclear. Germline loops: CDR1 MNHEY, CDR2 SVGEGT. This CDR3 has 12 residues.

The chain recombines TRBV7-3 with TRBJ2-2, with D perhaps matching TRBD2 (5 bases). Germline-derived CDR1 and CDR2 are SGHTA and FQGTGA. This CDR3 contains 14 residues. Trimming removed 5 bases from V and 0 bases from J, with 7 bases in between. The CDR3 protein is CASSTRANTGELFF. CDR3 coding DNA: TGTGCCAGCAGCACTAGGGCGAACACCGGGGAGCTGTTTTTT.

This clonotype was picked up a small number of times. The chain combines TRBV20-1 with TRBJ2-5; 10 bases map to TRBD1. V dropped 6 bases and J dropped 3; count of bases not matched to a gene: 1. The CDR3 is 12 residues long. The germline V gene has CDR1 DFQATT and CDR2 SNEGSKA (reference sequence). CDR3 DNA: TGCAGTGCGGGGACAGGGGAAGAGACCCAGTACTTC. It encodes CSAGTGEETQYF.

The V and J genes are TRBV25-1 and TRBJ2-3; D unresolved. This CDR3 comprises 14 residues. Germline CDR1 reads MGHDK; CDR2 reads SYGVNS. Trimming cost V 4 bases and J 0 bases, with 8 bases left between them. The CDR3 coding sequence is TGTGCCAGCAGTGTTAGCTCTAGCACAGATACGCAGTATTTT. The encoded protein is CASSVSSSTDTQYF.

This clonotype turned up a few times. The chain's CDR3 is CASSLDTPQETQYF. The CDR3 DNA follows: TGTGCCAGCAGCCTGGACACCCCCCAAGAGACCCAGTACTTC. V and J are TRBV7-2 and TRBJ2-5; possibly TRBD1 for D (5 bases). Deletions cut 5 bases from V and 1 base from J, with 11 bases between. The CDR3 loop spans 14 amino acids. Germline CDR1 and CDR2: SGHTA and FQGNSA.

The rearrangement joins TRBV27 to TRBJ2-4; D may be TRBD1 or TRBD2 (5 bases each). V shed 0 bases and J shed 1 base, with 10 bases lying between them. The CDR3 contains 16 residues. Germline values: CDR1 MNHEY, CDR2 SMNVEV (reference sequence). The CDR3, as DNA: TGTGCCAGCAGTTTATCGGGCAGGGAGGCCAAAAACATTCAGTACTTC. The encoded protein is CASSLSGREAKNIQYF.

The chain employs TRBV28 and TRBJ2-6, with D tentatively TRBD1 or TRBD2 (6 bases each). CDR3 length: 20 amino acids. Trimming removed 6 bases from V and 3 bases from J, with 27 bases in between. CDR1 MDHEN and CDR2 SYDVKM come from the germline V gene. The CDR3 here is CASRSPVGGRGNYGANVLTF. The DNA of the CDR3 is TGTGCCAGCAGAAGCCCTGTGGGGGGCAGGGGTAATTATGGGGCCAACGTCCTGACTTTC.

This clonotype was detected a few times. The genes are TRBV20-1 and TRBJ1-5; D remains ambiguous. CDR1 is DFQATT and CDR2 is SNEGSKA in the germline V gene (reference sequence). V gave up 3 bases and J gave up 0 bases, with 18 bases separating them. The CDR3 loop spans 17 amino acids. CDR3 nucleotide sequence: TGCAGTGCTAGTATTGGGCTTTGGCGCCATAGCAATCAGCCCCAGCATTTT. Translated: CSASIGLWRHSNQPQHF.

The chain carries TRBV20-1 and TRBJ2-7; D gene ambiguous. V lost 3 bases, J lost 0 bases, and 12 bases lay in between. The CDR3 has 14 amino acids. The germline CDR1 and CDR2 sequences are DFQATT and SNEGSKA (reference sequence). The CDR3 protein is CSASRQASSYEQYF. DNA of the CDR3: TGCAGTGCTAGTAGGCAGGCCAGCTCCTACGAGCAGTACTTC.

This chain joins TRBV20-1 and TRBJ2-4; D is unresolved. Germline V lookup: CDR1 DFQATT, CDR2 SNEGSKA (reference sequence). This CDR3 is built from 13 residues. V lost 3 bases, J lost 5 bases, and 11 bases lay in between. CDR3: CSARSLGENIQYF. In DNA form, the CDR3 reads TGCAGTGCTAGGTCTCTCGGCGAAAACATTCAGTACTTC.

This clonotype has more than one count but fewer than ten. The chain carries TRBV4-1 and TRBJ2-2; 8 positions agree with TRBD1. CDR3 length: 15 residues. The germline V gene encodes CDR1 MGHRA and CDR2 YSYEKL. V lost 4 bases, J lost 4 bases, and 5 bases stayed unmatched. CDR3 DNA sequence: TGCGCCAGCAGCCCGACAGGGGTGGGCACCGGGGAGCTGTTTTTT. Translating it yields CASSPTGVGTGELFF.